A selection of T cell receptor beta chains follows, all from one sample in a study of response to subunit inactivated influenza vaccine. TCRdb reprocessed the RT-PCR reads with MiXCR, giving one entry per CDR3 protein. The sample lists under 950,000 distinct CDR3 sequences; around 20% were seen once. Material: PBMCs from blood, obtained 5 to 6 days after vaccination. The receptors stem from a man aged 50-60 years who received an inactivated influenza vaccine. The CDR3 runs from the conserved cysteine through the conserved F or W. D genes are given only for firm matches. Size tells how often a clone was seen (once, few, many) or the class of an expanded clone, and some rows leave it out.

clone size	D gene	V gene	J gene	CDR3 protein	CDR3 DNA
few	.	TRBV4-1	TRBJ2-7	CASSQGRTVSYEQYF	TGCGCCAGCAGCCAAGGAAGGACGGTATCCTACGAGCAGTACTTC
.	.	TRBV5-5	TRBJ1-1	CASSLAPGMLDTEAFF	TGTGCCAGCAGCTTGGCACCAGGGATGTTGGACACTGAAGCTTTCTTT
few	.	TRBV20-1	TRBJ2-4	CSARSRSIQYF	TGCAGTGCTAGATCCAGAAGCATTCAGTACTTC
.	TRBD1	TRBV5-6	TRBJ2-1	CASSSPGHRGNEQFF	TGTGCCAGCAGCTCGCCGGGACACAGGGGGAATGAGCAGTTCTTC
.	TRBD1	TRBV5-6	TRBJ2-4	CASSLTGAKNIQYF	TGTGCCAGCAGCCTGACAGGGGCCAAAAACATTCAGTACTTC
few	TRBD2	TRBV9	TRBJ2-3	CASSVVTSGYTDTQYF	TGTGCCAGCAGCGTAGTAACTAGCGGCTACACAGATACGCAGTATTTT
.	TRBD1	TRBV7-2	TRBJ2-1	CASSLDEGAHNEQFF	TGTGCCAGCAGCTTAGACGAGGGGGCCCACAATGAGCAGTTCTTC
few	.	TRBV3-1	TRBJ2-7	CASSQEGVPYEQYF	TGTGCCAGCAGCCAAGAGGGGGTACCCTACGAGCAGTACTTC
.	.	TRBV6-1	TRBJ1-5	CASSQGRGGNQPQHF	TGTGCCAGCAGCCAGGGGAGGGGGGGCAATCAGCCCCAGCATTTT
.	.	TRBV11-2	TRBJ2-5	CASSLSGYPQETQYF	TGTGCCAGCAGCTTAAGTGGCTACCCCCAAGAGACCCAGTACTTC
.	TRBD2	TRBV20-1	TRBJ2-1	CSASGRALSTHDEQFF	TGCAGTGCTAGCGGGAGGGCCCTCTCCACCCATGATGAGCAGTTCTTC
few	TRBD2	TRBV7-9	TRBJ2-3	CASSLTSGRSTDTQYF	TGTGCCAGCAGCTTAACTAGCGGGAGGAGCACAGATACGCAGTATTTT
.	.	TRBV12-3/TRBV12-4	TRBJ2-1	CASAQTRANYEQFF	TGTGCCAGTGCCCAAACTAGGGCGAATTATGAGCAGTTCTTC
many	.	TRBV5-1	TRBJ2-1	CASSLAAVGSYNEQFF	TGCGCCAGCAGCTTGGCCGCGGTAGGCTCCTACAATGAGCAGTTCTTC
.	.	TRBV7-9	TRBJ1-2	CASSLGEAYGYTF	TGTGCCAGCAGTCTCGGGGAGGCGTATGGCTACACCTTC
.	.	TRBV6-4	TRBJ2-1	CASSDSSRGALGYNEQFF	TGTGCCAGCAGTGACTCGAGTCGTGGTGCATTGGGGTACAATGAGCAGTTCTTC
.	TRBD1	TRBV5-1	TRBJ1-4	CASSPTGFGEKLFF	TGCGCCAGCAGCCCGACAGGGTTCGGTGAAAAACTGTTTTTT
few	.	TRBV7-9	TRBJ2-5	CASIPGYKEETQYF	TGTGCCAGCATCCCAGGGTATAAGGAAGAGACCCAGTACTTC
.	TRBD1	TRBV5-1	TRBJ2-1	CASSATTGGREQFF	TGCGCCAGCAGCGCAACAACAGGGGGCAGGGAGCAGTTCTTC
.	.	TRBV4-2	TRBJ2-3	CASSQENGGIRTDTQYF	TGTGCCAGCAGCCAAGAGAATGGGGGGATTCGCACAGATACGCAGTATTTT
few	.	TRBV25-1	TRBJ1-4	CASSRTVGEKLFF	TGTGCCAGCAGTCGAACGGTTGGTGAAAAACTGTTTTTT
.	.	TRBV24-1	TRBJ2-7	CATSDFAGYEQYF	TGTGCCACCAGTGATTTCGCGGGGTACGAGCAGTACTTC
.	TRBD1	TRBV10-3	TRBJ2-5	CAISESPGGRETQYF	TGTGCCATCAGTGAGTCCCCAGGGGGCAGAGAGACCCAGTACTTC
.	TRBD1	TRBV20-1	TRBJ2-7	CSATDRFYEQYF	TGCAGTGCCACGGACAGGTTCTACGAGCAGTACTTC
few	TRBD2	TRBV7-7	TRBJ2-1	CASSSSTSGGAGEQFF	TGTGCTAGCAGCTCCTCGACTAGCGGGGGGGCCGGTGAGCAGTTCTTC
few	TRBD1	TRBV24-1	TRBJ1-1	CATGDRENTEAFF	TGTGCCACCGGGGACAGGGAGAACACTGAAGCTTTCTTT
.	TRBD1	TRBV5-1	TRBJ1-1	CASSLTPPGTGVMWAEAFF	TGCGCCAGCAGCCTTACACCTCCCGGGACAGGGGTCATGTGGGCTGAAGCTTTCTTT
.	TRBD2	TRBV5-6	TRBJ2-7	CASRGAGEGEQYF	TGTGCCAGCAGAGGGGCGGGAGAGGGGGAGCAGTACTTC
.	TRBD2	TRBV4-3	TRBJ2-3	CASSQEGRETDTQYF	TGCGCCAGCAGCCAAGAGGGGAGGGAAACAGATACGCAGTATTTT
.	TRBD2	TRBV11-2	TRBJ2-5	CASSFGLAGEVTIGVAQYF	TGTGCCAGCAGCTTTGGACTAGCGGGAGAGGTCACAATCGGAGTGGCCCAGTACTTC
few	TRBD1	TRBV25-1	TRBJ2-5	CASRQGRQTQYF	TGTGCCAGCAGACAGGGGCGGCAGACCCAGTACTTC
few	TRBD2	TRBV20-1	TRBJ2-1	CSAPTSGSYEQFF	TGCAGTGCCCCGACTAGCGGGAGCTATGAGCAGTTCTTC
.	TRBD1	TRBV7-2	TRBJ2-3	CASSLMAGGWDTQYF	TGTGCCAGCAGCTTAATGGCAGGGGGCTGGGATACGCAGTATTTT
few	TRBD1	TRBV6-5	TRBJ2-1	CASSYSGTDEQFF	TGTGCCAGCAGTTACTCTGGGACAGATGAGCAGTTCTTC
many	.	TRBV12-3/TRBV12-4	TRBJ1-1	CASSRQWTEAFF	TGTGCCAGCAGCCGACAGTGGACTGAAGCTTTCTTT
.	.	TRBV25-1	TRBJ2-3	CASSESGEGWADTQYF	TGTGCCAGCAGTGAATCAGGCGAGGGGTGGGCAGATACGCAGTATTTT
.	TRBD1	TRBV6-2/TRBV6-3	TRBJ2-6	CASRPGTGTSGANVLTF	TGTGCCAGCAGGCCCGGGACAGGAACTTCTGGGGCCAACGTCCTGACTTTC
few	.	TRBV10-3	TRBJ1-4	CASRAQATNNEKLFF	TGTGCCAGTAGAGCACAGGCGACAAATAATGAAAAACTGTTTTTT
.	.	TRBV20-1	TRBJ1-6	CSATDSSYNSPLHF	TGCAGTGCCACGGACAGCTCCTATAATTCACCCCTCCACTTT
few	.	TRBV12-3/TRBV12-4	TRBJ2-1	CASSPYPSSYNEQFF	TGTGCCAGCAGTCCCTACCCTAGCTCCTACAATGAGCAGTTCTTC
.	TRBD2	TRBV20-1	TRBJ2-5	CSATPPSGSLETQYF	TGCAGTGCTACTCCCCCTAGCGGGAGTCTTGAGACCCAGTACTTC
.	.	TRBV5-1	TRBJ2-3	CASSFTVTGTDTQYF	TGCGCCAGCAGCTTTACAGTTACGGGCACAGATACGCAGTATTTT
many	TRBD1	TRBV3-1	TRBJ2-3	CASSQLQGPDTQYF	TGTGCCAGCAGCCAATTACAGGGGCCGGATACGCAGTATTTT
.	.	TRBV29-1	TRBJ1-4	CSVEERTAFNEKLFF	TGCAGCGTTGAAGAGAGGACAGCCTTTAATGAAAAACTGTTTTTT